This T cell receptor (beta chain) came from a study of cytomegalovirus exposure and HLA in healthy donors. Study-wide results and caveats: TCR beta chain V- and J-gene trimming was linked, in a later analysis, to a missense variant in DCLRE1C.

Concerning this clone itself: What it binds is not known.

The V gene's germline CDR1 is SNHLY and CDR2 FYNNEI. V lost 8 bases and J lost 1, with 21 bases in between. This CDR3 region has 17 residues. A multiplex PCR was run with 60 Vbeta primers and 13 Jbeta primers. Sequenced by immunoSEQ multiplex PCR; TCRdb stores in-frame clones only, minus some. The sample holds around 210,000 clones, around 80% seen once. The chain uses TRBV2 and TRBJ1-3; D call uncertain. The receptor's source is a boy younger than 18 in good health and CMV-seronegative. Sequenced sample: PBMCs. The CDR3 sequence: CASSVLRWFRSGNTIYF. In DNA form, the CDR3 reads TGTGCCAGCTCAGTATTACGATGGTTTCGTTCTGGAAACACCATATATTTT.